The rows below give T cell receptor beta chains drawn from one sample of a study of T cells in Graves' hyperthyroidism and ophthalmopathy. Each CDR3 protein gets one entry after TCRdb re-called the multiplex PCR reads with MiXCR. This table has about 290,000 distinct CDR3 sequences, more than 15% appearing once. Input material: blood. These receptors were collected from a woman aged 55-75 years with Graves' ophthalmopathy. The CDR3 runs from the conserved cysteine through the conserved F or W. A D gene is named only where the DNA matches it firmly. A clone size is listed for some rows: how often the clone was seen (once, few, many), or a class if it is expanded.

j_call | d_call | clone_size | v_call | cdr3_nt | cdr3_aa
TRBJ1-1 | - | many | TRBV6-2/TRBV6-3 | TGTGCCAGCAGTTACTCCCCAAACCGGGGTTTCTTT | CASSYSPNRGFF
TRBJ2-3 | - | many | TRBV5-1 | TGCGCCAGCAGCGAACAAGGGGTTGCGAGGACAGATACGCAGTATTTT | CASSEQGVARTDTQYF
TRBJ1-2 | TRBD1 | - | TRBV29-1 | TGCAGCGTTGACAGGGGGGCGAATGGCTACACCTTC | CSVDRGANGYTF
TRBJ1-1 | - | - | TRBV28 | TGTGCCAGCAGTTTTAGAAGGGTCAAATATACTGAAGCTTTCTTT | CASSFRRVKYTEAFF
TRBJ1-2 | - | many | TRBV12-5 | TGTGCTAGTGGTCCTCCTACAGGGTTCTATGGCTACACCTTC | CASGPPTGFYGYTF
TRBJ1-1 | - | - | TRBV20-1 | TGCAGCGCCCGACTAGCGGGGGGATCGAACACTGAAGCTTTCTTT | CSARLAGGSNTEAFF
TRBJ2-7 | TRBD2 | many | TRBV18 | TGTGCCAGCTCACCCGCGGGGGGACCCTACGAGCAGTACTTC | CASSPAGGPYEQYF
TRBJ2-5 | - | many | TRBV24-1 | TGTGCCACCAGTGATTTCAGGCAGGGTGCGGAGACCCAGTACTTC | CATSDFRQGAETQYF
TRBJ2-1 | - | many | TRBV6-1 | TGTGCCAGCAGTGAGAACAATGAGCAGTTCTTC | CASSENNEQFF
TRBJ1-6 | TRBD1 | many | TRBV27 | TGTGCCAGCAGATCGGACAGGGCCCTTTACTCACCCCTCCACTTT | CASRSDRALYSPLHF
TRBJ2-1 | TRBD2 | many | TRBV6-2/TRBV6-3 | TGTGCCAGCACCGTGACTAGCGACTCCTACAATGAGCAGTTCTTC | CASTVTSDSYNEQFF
TRBJ2-3 | - | many | TRBV7-9 | TGTGCCAGCAGACGACTAGCAGATACGCAGTATTTT | CASRRLADTQYF
TRBJ2-1 | TRBD2 | many | TRBV29-1 | TGCAGCGTTGTGCGGGAGGCCTCCTACAATGAGCAGTTCTTC | CSVVREASYNEQFF
TRBJ2-3 | TRBD2 | many | TRBV3-1 | TGTGCCAGCAGCCAAGATTTCTCGGGACTAGCGGGGTCCACAGATACGCAGTATTTT | CASSQDFSGLAGSTDTQYF
TRBJ1-6 | - | - | TRBV9 | TGTGCCAGCAGCGCCCATCCACCCCTCCACTTT | CASSAHPPLHF
TRBJ1-6 | - | - | TRBV5-1 | TGTGCCAGCAGCGTATCCGGACAGAGCTCCTATAATTCACCCCTCCACTTT | CASSVSGQSSYNSPLHF
TRBJ2-5 | TRBD2 | few | TRBV30 | TGTGGCTGGGGGGGTCCAGCAACCCAGTACTTC | CGWGGPATQYF
TRBJ2-5 | - | few | TRBV6-2/TRBV6-3 | TGTGCCAGCAGGCCCTCCGACAGGCTATCCTTGAAGACCCAGTACTTC | CASRPSDRLSLKTQYF
TRBJ1-1 | - | many | TRBV6-1 | TGTGCCAGCAGTGTAACATTTCGGGCTGAAGCTTTCTTT | CASSVTFRAEAFF
TRBJ1-2 | - | few | TRBV5-1 | TGCGCCAGCAGCAACGGGCCAACATTAAGAAAAGTAAACTATGGCTACACCTTC | CASSNGPTLRKVNYGYTF
TRBJ1-4 | TRBD1 | - | TRBV4-2 | TGTGCCAGCAGCCAAGAGGGGACAGGACTTAATGAAAAACTGTTTTTT | CASSQEGTGLNEKLFF
TRBJ1-1 | - | - | TRBV14 | TGTGCCAGCAGCCCAGATGGCGGACCGAACACTGAAGCTTTCTTT | CASSPDGGPNTEAFF
TRBJ2-1 | - | few | TRBV7-9 | TGTGCCAGCAGCTTAGCGGTGGGGGGGGGCGATGAGCAGTTCTTC | CASSLAVGGGDEQFF
TRBJ2-1 | TRBD1 | - | TRBV6-9 | TGTGCCAGCAGTTACCCGTACAGGGGGGAGAACGACGAGCAGTTCTTC | CASSYPYRGENDEQFF
TRBJ2-7 | - | many | TRBV2 | TGTGCCAGCAGGAGTGATAGGATCCACGAGCAGTACTTC | CASRSDRIHEQYF
TRBJ2-5 | - | many | TRBV7-9 | TGTGCCAGCAGCTTATTGGCCCAAGAGACCCAGTACTTC | CASSLLAQETQYF
TRBJ2-5 | - | - | TRBV24-1 | TGTGCCACCAGTTTGGCAGGGGTTGGAGAGACCCAGTACTTC | CATSLAGVGETQYF
TRBJ1-2 | - | many | TRBV18 | TGTGCCAGCTCACCGGAAACTAGTGGCTACACCTTC | CASSPETSGYTF
TRBJ2-4 | - | few | TRBV15 | TGTGCCACCAGCAGAGATCTGTCGGGGTTAGCCAAAAACATTCAGTACTTC | CATSRDLSGLAKNIQYF
TRBJ1-5 | - | many | TRBV5-1 | TGCGCCAGCAGGATTGACGGCGGGAGCAATCAGCCCCAGCATTTT | CASRIDGGSNQPQHF
TRBJ2-3 | TRBD1 | - | TRBV6-2/TRBV6-3 | TGTGCCAGCAGTGAGGTCGGGACAGGGGTGGATACGCAGTATTTT | CASSEVGTGVDTQYF